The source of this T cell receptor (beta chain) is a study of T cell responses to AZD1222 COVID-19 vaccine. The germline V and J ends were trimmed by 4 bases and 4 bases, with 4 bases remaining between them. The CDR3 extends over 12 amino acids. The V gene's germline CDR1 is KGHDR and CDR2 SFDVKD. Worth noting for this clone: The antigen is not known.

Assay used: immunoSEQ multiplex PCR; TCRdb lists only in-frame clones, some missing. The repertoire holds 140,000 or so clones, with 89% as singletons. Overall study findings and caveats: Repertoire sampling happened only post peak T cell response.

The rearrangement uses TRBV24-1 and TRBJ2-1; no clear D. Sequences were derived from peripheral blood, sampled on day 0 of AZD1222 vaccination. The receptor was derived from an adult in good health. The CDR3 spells CATSDAYNEQFF. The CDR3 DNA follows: TGTGCCACCAGTGACGCTTACAATGAGCAGTTCTTC.